The 16 T cell receptor beta chains reported below all come from one sample, sequenced in a study of cytomegalovirus exposure and HLA in healthy donors. PCR used 60 Vbeta primers and 13 Jbeta primers. Sequencing was performed with immunoSEQ multiplex PCR; in TCRdb, only in-frame clones are kept and a portion is missing. The profile shows roughly 180,000 clones, around 80% of them singletons. The specimen sequenced was PBMCs. The receptors here all came from a young man in good health and CMV-seronegative.

The chain is built from TRBV5-4 and TRBJ1-2, with D perhaps TRBD1 (6 bases). CDR1 SGHNT and CDR2 YYREEE come from the germline V gene (reference sequence). This CDR3 comprises 14 residues. V lost 2 bases and J lost 5, with 13 bases in between. DNA for the CDR3: TGTGCCAGCAGCTTAAAACAGGGTTTGTATGGCTACACCTTC. Translated, it gives CASSLKQGLYGYTF.

V gene TRBV7-3 combines with J gene TRBJ2-3; 10 positions match TRBD1. The CDR3 sequence is 15 residues long. V gave up 5 bases and J gave up 1 base; unmatched junction bases: 3. Germline lookup yields CDR1 SGHTA and CDR2 FQGTGA. The CDR3 DNA reads TGTGCCAGCAGCCCGGGGACAGGGGGCACAGATACGCAGTATTTT. It is translated as CASSPGTGGTDTQYF.

The chain recombines TRBV6-5 with TRBJ2-7, with 7 bases aligning to TRBD1. Per germline, CDR1 MNHEY and CDR2 SVGAGI. The trim removed 5 bases at V and 8 bases at J, leaving 9 bases unmatched. The CDR3 covers 13 residues. CDR3: CASSTQTGFKQYF. The CDR3, as DNA: TGTGCCAGCAGTACGCAGACAGGGTTCAAGCAGTACTTC.

This sequence joins TRBV19 and TRBJ2-2; no clear D gene. V lost 6 bases and J 4 bases, leaving 6 bases between the germline ends. This CDR3 comprises 12 residues. Germline V CDR1 and CDR2: LNHDA, SQIVND (reference sequence). CDR3 sequence (DNA): TGTGCCAGTAGGGGCCGCACCGGGGAGCTGTTTTTT. Translated: CASRGRTGELFF.

This chain uses TRBV18 with TRBJ1-1, with D perhaps matching TRBD1 (5 bases). The V end lost 8 bases, the J end lost 1 base, and 8 bases lay between the germline ends. This CDR3 has 12 amino acids. CDR1 KGHSH and CDR2 LQKENI come from the germline V gene. The CDR3 region is CASTGQNTEAFF. The CDR3 nucleotides are TGTGCCAGCACCGGACAGAACACTGAAGCTTTCTTT. Full variable domain (remainder filled in from reference TRBV18 and TRBJ1-1): NAGVMQNPRHLVRRRGQEARLRCSPMKGHSHVYWYRQLPEEGLKFMVYLQKENIIDESGMPKERFSAEFPKEGPSILRIQQVVRGDSAAYFCASTGQNTEAFFGQGTRLTVV.

In its sample, this clone was seen a few times. The V and J genes are TRBV25-1 and TRBJ2-1; D is ambiguous. The CDR3 runs to 14 residues. Germline CDR1 reads MGHDK; CDR2 reads SYGVNS. V was shortened by 0 bases and J by 7 bases, with 10 bases between the two germline ends. The CDR3 nucleotides read TGTGCCAGCAGTGAATATAACCAGATGAATGAGCAGTTCTTC. Its protein is CASSEYNQMNEQFF.

DNA for the CDR3: TGTGCCAGCTTGGGCCATATCTCTGGAAACACCATATATTTT. Protein: CASLGHISGNTIYF. This sequence joins TRBV6-6 and TRBJ1-3; unclear D gene. The CDR3 totals 14 residues. Germline V gives CDR1 MNHNY, CDR2 SVGAGI (reference sequence). The V end lost 8 bases, the J end lost 0 bases, and 11 bases lay between the germline ends.

This clone appeared a single time. This sequence joins TRBV5-6 and TRBJ1-2; tentative D call: TRBD1 (5 bases). CDR1 and CDR2 from the germline V gene are SGHDT and YYEEEE. Trimming shortened V by 4 bases and J by 4 bases, and 14 bases separated the two germline ends. The CDR3 runs to 14 residues. The CDR3 sequence: CASSGGTLAYGYTF. DNA of the CDR3: TGTGCCAGCAGCGGCGGGACTCTTGCCTATGGCTACACCTTC.

This chain uses TRBV5-8 with TRBJ1-1; D is unresolved. Germline loops: CDR1 SGHTS, CDR2 YDEGEE. The V gene lost 0 bases and the J gene lost 1 base, with 19 bases spanning the gap. The length of the CDR3 is 18 residues. This CDR3 reads CASSLVWKNREGNTEAFF. The CDR3 DNA reads as TGTGCCAGCAGCTTGGTTTGGAAAAACCGGGAAGGGAACACTGAAGCTTTCTTT.

This sequence joins TRBV2 and TRBJ1-2, with 9 bases aligning to TRBD1. V was clipped by 3 bases and J by 14 bases; unmatched bases: 7. CDR3 length equals 12 residues. Germline CDR1 and CDR2: SNHLY and FYNNEI. The CDR3 DNA reads TGTGCCAGCAGTGAGTCGACAGGGGGATATACCTTC. It yields the protein CASSESTGGYTF.

Turning to this clone: This sample also contains other DNA sequences that code for the same CDR3. The genes are TRBV29-1 and TRBJ2-5; 9 bases agree with TRBD1. V gave up 1 base and J gave up 4 bases; unmatched junction bases: 7. Germline assignment: CDR1 SQVTM and CDR2 ANQGSEA. This CDR3 comprises 15 residues. The CDR3: CSVEGGRTGVETQYF. The CDR3 DNA follows: TGCAGCGTTGAAGGAGGTCGGACAGGGGTAGAGACCCAGTACTTC. Full variable domain (rest looked up from reference TRBV29-1 and TRBJ2-5): SAVISQKPSRDICQRGTSLTIQCQVDSQVTMMFWYRQQPGQSLTLIATANQGSEATYESGFVIDKFPISRPNLTFSTLTVSNMSPEDSSIYLCSVEGGRTGVETQYFGPGTRLLVL.

The J gene is TRBJ1-2, the V gene TRBV27; D gene unclear. Germline-derived CDR1 and CDR2 are MNHEY and SMNVEV (reference sequence). V lost 1 base to trimming and J lost 8 bases, with 11 bases between them. The CDR3 sequence is 13 residues long. The CDR3 nucleotides read TGTGCCAGCAGTTTATTCCCGGCGACAGGCTACACCTTC. Amino acid sequence: CASSLFPATGYTF.

V is TRBV5-1 and J is TRBJ2-6; possible D gene TRBD2, 7 bases. V lost 4 bases and J 4 bases, leaving 15 bases between the germline ends. This CDR3 has 16 amino acids. The germline gives CDR1 SGHRS, CDR2 YFSETQ. The CDR3 protein is CASSGSGGAGANVLTF. The CDR3 region has the DNA TGCGCCAGCAGCGGGAGTGGGGGGGCCGGGGCCAACGTCCTGACTTTC.

The rearrangement links TRBV11-3 to TRBJ2-3; 9 positions match TRBD2. Germline lookup yields CDR1 SGHNT and CDR2 YENEEA. The length of the CDR3 is 17 residues. V shed 1 base, J shed 2 bases, and the junction held 7 bases outside the gene matches. The CDR3 DNA reads TGTGCCAGCAGCTTAGGACGTAGCGGGAGAACCACAGATACGCAGTATTTT. It specifies CASSLGRSGRTTDTQYF.

V and J are TRBV6-5 and TRBJ1-1, with TRBD1 matching over 9 bases. The CDR3 spans 15 residues. V gave up 10 bases and J gave up 7 bases; unmatched junction bases: 16. Looked up from germline, CDR1 is MNHEY and CDR2 is SVGAGI. DNA of the CDR3: TGTGCCACTATAAGACCGGGACAGGGTACTTATGAAGCTTTCTTT. Its translation is CATIRPGQGTYEAFF.

This chain uses TRBV5-6 with TRBJ2-4; TRBD1 agrees at 8 bases. The CDR3 totals 14 residues. V lost 7 bases and J lost 3; bases outside the gene matches: 6. CDR1 is SGHDT and CDR2 is YYEEEE in the germline V gene. The CDR3 coding sequence is TGTGCCAGCGGGATTGACAGGGGCAAAAACATTCAGTACTTC. Amino acids: CASGIDRGKNIQYF.